The sample holds one count of the clone carrying this T cell receptor (beta chain). The data belong to a study of cytomegalovirus exposure and HLA in healthy donors. Germline V CDR1 and CDR2: SGHRS, YFSETQ. The CDR3 spans 16 residues. V lost 4 bases to trimming and J lost 3 bases; unmatched junction nucleotides: 6. Primers: 60 Vbeta forward and 13 Jbeta reverse. TCRdb's table, derived via immunoSEQ multiplex PCR, lists solely in-frame clones and lacks some. The data show some 130,000 clones, with over 60% seen just once and roughly 3.5% held by the top ten. J is TRBJ1-6 and V is TRBV5-1, with 8 bases fitting TRBD1. The sequencing sample was made of PBMCs. The clonotype was recovered from a woman in her thirties in good health and CMV-seropositive. The CDR3 sequence is CASSPTGEDYNSPLHF. The CDR3 DNA is TGCGCCAGCAGCCCGACAGGGGAGGACTATAATTCACCCCTCCACTTT.